Below are 6 T cell receptor beta chains sequenced from a single sample in a study of T-cell reconstitution after alpha-beta-depleted transplantation in children. Unique molecular identifiers featured in how the TCRbeta library was prepared. MiXCR, run by TCRdb on the PCR reads, gives a single entry per CDR3 protein. The sample shows roughly 790,000 distinct CDR3 sequences, approximately 15% of them seen only once. The sequencing here drew on PBMCs, mostly from graft donor cells, taken 360 days after TCRalphabeta/CD19-depleted stem cell transplant. The receptors were gathered from a male patient younger than 18 who had a stem cell transplant for acute lymphoblastic leukemia, so the T cells may come from the graft donor.

The chain couples TRBV29-1 to TRBJ2-1, with TRBD2 identical over 7 bases. Germline loops: CDR1 SQVTM, CDR2 ANQGSEA. This CDR3 contains 10 residues. V shed 4 bases and J 13 bases; nucleotides not matched to a gene: 4. CDR3: CSVGREPQFF. The DNA of the CDR3 is TGCAGCGTTGGGCGGGAGCCACAGTTCTTC.

The gene calls are TRBV4-1 and TRBJ2-7, with TRBD2 identical over 8 bases. The CDR3 spans 17 residues. V lost 5 bases to trimming and J lost 2 bases; unmatched junction nucleotides: 14. Germline CDR1 and CDR2: MGHRA and YSYEKL. CDR3 in amino acids: CASSETLGKRETYEQYF. CDR3 DNA: TGCGCCAGCAGCGAGACGTTGGGAAAGCGGGAGACCTACGAGCAGTACTTC.

The chain has TRBV4-1 and TRBJ2-2, with a weak D call TRBD2 (6 bases). Germline CDR1 MGHRA, CDR2 YSYEKL. There are 16 residues in the CDR3. V dropped 3 bases and J dropped 6 bases, with 17 bases sitting between them. CDR3 nucleotide sequence: TGCGCCAGCAGCCAGGGTAGCGGAAGACGACCCGGGGAGCTGTTTTTT. This encodes CASSQGSGRRPGELFF.

This clonotype was observed a handful of times. The chain combines TRBV5-5 with TRBJ2-2; TRBD2 matches 8 bases. V gave up 4 bases and J gave up 3 bases; unmatched junction bases: 8. This CDR3 spans 16 amino acids. The V gene's germline CDR1 is SGHKS and CDR2 YYEKEE (reference sequence). CDR3 bases: TGTGCCAGCAGCCATCCGGGAGGGGCGGACACCGGGGAGCTGTTTTTT. It is translated as CASSHPGGADTGELFF.

This chain connects TRBV6-5 to TRBJ2-7; no clear D gene. The V end was cut by 2 bases, the J end by 6 bases, with 11 bases between. Germline V gene sequence: CDR1 MNHEY, CDR2 SVGAGI. This CDR3 comprises 13 residues. The CDR3 sequence is CASSYRTASEQYF. CDR3 nucleotides: TGTGCCAGCAGTTACCGAACGGCCTCCGAGCAGTACTTC.

The rearrangement links TRBV18 to TRBJ1-6, with 10 bases that match TRBD1. The CDR3 has 20 residues. Germline CDR1 is KGHSH and CDR2 is LQKENI. V trimming: 5 bases; J trimming: 2 bases; junction bases outside the gene matches: 15. The CDR3 loop reads CASSSAGTGVREPYNSPLHF. The DNA for the CDR3 is TGTGCCAGCTCATCCGCCGGGACAGGGGTTAGAGAACCCTATAATTCACCCCTCCACTTT.